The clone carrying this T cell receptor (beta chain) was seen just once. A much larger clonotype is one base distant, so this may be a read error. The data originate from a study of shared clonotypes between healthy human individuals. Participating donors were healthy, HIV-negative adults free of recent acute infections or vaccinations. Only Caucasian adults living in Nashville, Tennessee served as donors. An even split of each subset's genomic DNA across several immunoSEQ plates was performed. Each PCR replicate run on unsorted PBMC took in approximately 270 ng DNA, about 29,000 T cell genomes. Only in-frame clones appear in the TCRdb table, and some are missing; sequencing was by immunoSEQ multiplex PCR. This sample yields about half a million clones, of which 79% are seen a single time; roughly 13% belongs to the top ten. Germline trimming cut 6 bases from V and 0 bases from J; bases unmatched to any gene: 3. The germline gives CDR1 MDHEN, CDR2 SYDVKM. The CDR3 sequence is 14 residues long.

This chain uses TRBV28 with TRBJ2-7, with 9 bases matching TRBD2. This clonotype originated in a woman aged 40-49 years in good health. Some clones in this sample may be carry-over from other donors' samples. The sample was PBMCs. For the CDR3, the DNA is TGTGCCAGCAGCTTTAGCGGGAGCTCCTACGAGCAGTACTTC. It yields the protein CASSFSGSSYEQYF.